The clone carrying this TCR beta chain was picked up one time. Its antigen is currently unknown. V lost 4 bases to trimming and J lost 2 bases, with 15 bases between them. This CDR3 is 14 amino acids long. Germline CDR1 GTSNPN, CDR2 SVGIG (reference sequence). Average productive template count per sample was about 40,773. Some clones are missing from TCRdb's copy, which holds only in-frame ones; the method was immunoSEQ multiplex PCR. The sample includes 15,000 or so clones, about 85% of them seen just once. This record belongs to a study of STAT3 mutations in large granular lymphocyte leukemia. The study's findings and limits: In T-cell large granular lymphocyte leukemia, about half of patients showed multiple immunodominant subclonotypes. In several patients, dominant TCR clone burden exceeded STAT3 mutant burden, suggesting STAT3 mutation arose secondarily.

The receptor's source is a man in his 60s with T-cell large granular lymphocyte leukemia. Some clones in this sample may be carry-over from other donors' samples. V and J are TRBV30 and TRBJ2-7; no definite D call. Sequencing input: peripheral blood mononuclear cells. This chain's CDR3 is CAWTGSYRTYEQYF. CDR3 nucleotide sequence: TGTGCCTGGACCGGGTCTTACAGAACCTACGAGCAGTACTTC.